This T cell receptor (beta chain) was retrieved from a study of cytomegalovirus exposure and HLA in healthy donors. Of note for this clone: Its target is unknown.

The study's findings and limits: Presence/absence analyses treated sequencing depth as roughly uniform across donors. The CMV antigen specificity of a few CMV-associated chains was confirmed through in vitro analysis. Most observed TCR sequences were rare, whereas some public TCRs were detected in many donors.

PCR primers comprised 60 Vbeta and 13 Jbeta primers. The method was immunoSEQ multiplex PCR; TCRdb's version includes in-frame clones alone and lacks a portion of them. The data hold around 160,000 clones, with around four fifths observed a single time. Germline V CDR1 and CDR2: DFQATT, SNEGSKA (reference sequence). There are 11 residues in the CDR3. With 6 bases clipped from V and 6 bases from J, the junction kept 3 bases outside the gene matches. The genes are TRBV20-1 and TRBJ1-2, with 8 nucleotides matching TRBD1. This receptor was obtained from a young woman in good health and CMV-seronegative. Sample: PBMCs. The CDR3 spells CSARTGNGYTF. The CDR3, as DNA: TGCAGTGCAAGGACAGGGAATGGCTACACCTTC.